This is a list of T cell receptor beta chains from one sample in a study of shared clonotypes between healthy human individuals. Repertoires were generated with immunoSEQ multiplex PCR, while TCRdb's copy carries only in-frame clones and drops some. In the table there are 450,000 to 700,000 clones, about 95% of which are singletons. Sequenced: naive CD8+ T cells sorted from blood. The receptors were sampled from a woman younger than 45 in good health. Each CDR3 is given with its conserved first and last residue. A D gene is named only where the DNA matches it firmly. Some rows have no size entry. The others give once, few or many, or a class for an expanded clone.

cdr3_nt	cdr3_aa	d_call	j_call	clone_size	v_call
TGTGCCAGCAGCCAATTAGGAACAGAGGCTTTCTTT	CASSQLGTEAFF	.	TRBJ1-1	.	TRBV14
TGTGCCTGGAGCATACCAACCGGGACAGAAGTTTATGGCTACACCTTC	CAWSIPTGTEVYGYTF	TRBD1	TRBJ1-2	.	TRBV30
TGTGCCAGCAGCTCGGCCTCCGAGCATCACGGGGTCTTC	CASSSASEHHGVF	.	TRBJ2-7	once	TRBV13
TGCGCCAGCAGCCAGGGACTAGCGGGACGTTACAATGAGCAGTTCTTC	CASSQGLAGRYNEQFF	TRBD2	TRBJ2-1	.	TRBV5-1
TGCGCCAGCAGAAACCGGGACGGAGGTCCCAATGAGCAGTTCTTC	CASRNRDGGPNEQFF	.	TRBJ2-1	once	TRBV5-1
TGCGCCAGCAGCGGACTAGCGGATGAGCAGTTCTTC	CASSGLADEQFF	TRBD2	TRBJ2-1	.	TRBV10-2
TGTGCCAGCAGCGCCAGGGGCCAGTACAATGAGCAGTTCTTC	CASSARGQYNEQFF	.	TRBJ2-1	.	TRBV9
TGTGCCAGCAGCTCCTTATCCTACGAGCAGTACTTC	CASSSLSYEQYF	.	TRBJ2-7	.	TRBV7-6
TGTGCCAGCAGCCAAACCATAGCGGGCGGGGAGCTGTTTTTT	CASSQTIAGGELFF	TRBD2	TRBJ2-2	.	TRBV5-4
TGTGCCAGCAGTTCAGACAGGGCCGCGGCTACGCAGTATTTT	CASSSDRAAATQYF	TRBD1	TRBJ2-3	.	TRBV27
TGTGCCAGCAGCTTGGGTCAGGGGCGCGGCTACACCTTC	CASSLGQGRGYTF	.	TRBJ1-2	.	TRBV5-4
TGTGCCAGCAGATGGGAGGGGACAAACACTGAAGCTTTCTTT	CASRWEGTNTEAFF	.	TRBJ1-1	.	TRBV28
TGTGCCAGCAGCTTAGCGGGGGAGGGGGAGCACTATGGCTACACCTTC	CASSLAGEGEHYGYTF	.	TRBJ1-2	.	TRBV7-8
TGTGCCAGCAGCTTAGGGCAGGGTTTGAACGAGCAGTACTTC	CASSLGQGLNEQYF	.	TRBJ2-7	once	TRBV7-9
TGTGCCATCAGTGATCCGACAGGGGTGGGGAAAACGGTGGGGAATGAGCAGTTCTTC	CAISDPTGVGKTVGNEQFF	TRBD1	TRBJ2-1	.	TRBV10-3
TGTGCCAGCAGCAACCAGGGACCCTACGAGCAGTACTTC	CASSNQGPYEQYF	.	TRBJ2-7	.	TRBV7-9
TGTGCCAGTAGTTACCACAGGGCCCTGAACACTGAAGCTTTCTTT	CASSYHRALNTEAFF	.	TRBJ1-1	.	TRBV19
TGTGCCAGCAAGAGTGTGGGGATGGGTGGGACCCAGTACTTC	CASKSVGMGGTQYF	.	TRBJ2-5	.	TRBV28
TGTGCCAGCAGCTCGACTAGCGGGAGTGTGAATGAGCAGTTCTTC	CASSSTSGSVNEQFF	TRBD2	TRBJ2-1	.	TRBV11-3
TGTGCCAGCAGTGAAAATTACCGGGACCCAGCCTACGAGCAGTACTTC	CASSENYRDPAYEQYF	.	TRBJ2-7	.	TRBV6-1
TGTGCCAGCAGTTTTGCCACAGGCTTGCGGTACGAGCAGTACTTC	CASSFATGLRYEQYF	.	TRBJ2-7	.	TRBV27
TGTGCCAGCAGCTTGGCCGGGGGGTTAGCCAAAAACATTCAGTACTTC	CASSLAGGLAKNIQYF	TRBD2	TRBJ2-4	once	TRBV5-6
TGTGCCAGTATACCCCGACAGGGGGGGACCGGGGAGCTGTTTTTT	CASIPRQGGTGELFF	TRBD1	TRBJ2-2	.	TRBV19